These 30 T cell receptor beta chains were all obtained from the same sample, sequenced in a study of neurological immune-mediated disorders. TCRdb re-analysed the 5' RACE reads in MiXCR, keeping a single row per CDR3 protein. The data contain 35,000 to 50,000 distinct CDR3 sequences, roughly 15% of them singletons. Sequencing input: CD4+ T cells from blood. These receptors originate from a woman aged 60-70 years with HTLV-1-associated myelopathy (HAM/TSP).

This clonotype was seen repeatedly, ten times or more. The rearrangement uses TRBV20-1 and TRBJ1-4; 10 bases fit TRBD1. In germline, CDR1 is DFQATT, CDR2 SNEGSKA (reference sequence). V dropped 1 base and J dropped 7; count of bases not matched to a gene: 3. This CDR3 has 14 amino acids. In DNA, the CDR3 is TGCAGTGCTAGAGCCGGACAGGGGGTTGAAAAACTGTTTTTT. As protein: CSARAGQGVEKLFF.

This clonotype was seen ten or more times. The V gene is TRBV20-1, the J gene TRBJ1-1; D ambiguous. Germline V gives CDR1 DFQATT, CDR2 SNEGSKA (reference sequence). CDR3 size: 13 residues. V was pared by 3 bases and J by 1 base, with 9 bases between. DNA of the CDR3: TGCAGTGCTAGCAAGACACCGAACACTGAAGCTTTCTTT. This sequence encodes CSASKTPNTEAFF.

This clonotype was observed many times. The J gene is TRBJ1-5, the V gene TRBV6-6, with D possibly matching TRBD1 (5 bases). In germline, CDR1 is MNHNY, CDR2 SVGAGI (reference sequence). CDR3 size: 13 residues. The V end lost 6 bases, the J end lost 6 bases, and 12 bases lay between the germline ends. In DNA form, the CDR3 reads TGTGCCAGCAGCTCCAGGGTGCTTCAGCCCCAGCATTTT. Translation gives CASSSRVLQPQHF.

This clonotype has a count of ten or more. The chain is built from TRBV18 and TRBJ2-5; the match to TRBD2 covers 11 bases. Per the germline V gene, CDR1 is KGHSH and CDR2 is LQKENI. The CDR3 extends over 18 amino acids. V was pared by 1 base and J by 5 bases, with 12 bases of the junction left unmatched. The CDR3 region has the DNA TGTGCCAGCTCACCACGGATTGGGATTAGACTAGCGGGGGAGACCCAGTACTTC. This encodes CASSPRIGIRLAGETQYF.

In its sample, this clonotype was seen many times. The CDR3 DNA is TGTGCCAGCAGCTTAGCGCCTAGCGGGGGGTCTGATACGCAGTATTTT. Amino acids: CASSLAPSGGSDTQYF. This chain links TRBV7-2 with TRBJ2-3; 11 bases are shared with TRBD2. Germline V gene lookup returns CDR1 SGHTA and CDR2 FQGNSA. V was clipped by 0 bases and J by 6 bases; unmatched bases: 5. This CDR3 is 16 amino acids long. The complete variable domain, with remaining parts taken from reference TRBV7-2 and TRBJ2-3, reads GAGVSQSPSNKVTEKGKDVELRCDPISGHTALYWYRQSLGQGLEFLIYFQGNSAPDKSGLPSDRFSAERTGGSVSTLTIQRTQQEDSAVYLCASSLAPSGGSDTQYFGPGTRLTVL.

At least ten counts were recorded for this clonotype. This chain links TRBV7-9 with TRBJ2-3; D might be TRBD2 (5 bases). V was shortened by 5 bases and J by 4 bases, with 19 bases between the two germline ends. The CDR3 has 16 residues. The germline V gene encodes CDR1 SEHNR and CDR2 FQNEAQ (reference sequence). This CDR3 is CASSRNGLGGADTQYF. In nucleotides, the CDR3 is TGTGCCAGCAGCCGTAACGGGCTAGGAGGCGCAGATACGCAGTATTTT.

This clonotype was observed at least ten times. The chain employs TRBV7-2 and TRBJ2-5; 11 bases are a match to TRBD2. V was pared by 3 bases and J by 5 bases, with 5 bases of the junction left unmatched. This CDR3 has 15 residues. CDR1 is SGHTA, CDR2 FQGNSA, per germline. The CDR3 sequence: CASSFSGGALETQYF. CDR3 DNA sequence: TGTGCCAGCAGCTTTAGCGGGGGGGCCCTGGAGACCCAGTACTTC.

The table lists this clonotype with many counts. The genes are TRBV20-1 and TRBJ1-4, with D hard to call. The germline gives CDR1 DFQATT, CDR2 SNEGSKA (reference sequence). CDR3 length: 14 residues. V lost 5 bases and J 7 bases, leaving 17 bases between the germline ends. The CDR3 spells CSAADPLMGEKLFF. DNA for the CDR3: TGCAGTGCTGCGGACCCTCTAATGGGTGAAAAACTGTTTTTT.

J is TRBJ2-3 and V is TRBV20-1; no clear D gene. This CDR3 comprises 12 residues. The V end was cut by 3 bases, the J end by 1 base, with 5 bases between. CDR1 is DFQATT, CDR2 SNEGSKA, per germline (reference sequence). The DNA of the CDR3 is TGCAGTGCTAGGCTGGGCACAGATACGCAGTATTTT. Translating it yields CSARLGTDTQYF.

The V and J genes are TRBV20-1 and TRBJ2-1, with D possibly TRBD2 on 6 matching bases. The germline V and J ends were trimmed by 8 bases and 4 bases, with 21 bases remaining between them. Germline V gene sequence: CDR1 DFQATT, CDR2 SNEGSKA (reference sequence). The CDR3 has 15 residues. The CDR3, as DNA: TGCAGTAACCCCGATAGCGGAGCTCCGTACAATGAGCAGTTCTTC. Encoded protein: CSNPDSGAPYNEQFF.

This clonotype was counted many times. The genes are TRBV20-1 and TRBJ2-3, with TRBD1 matching over 7 bases. Germline lookup yields CDR1 DFQATT and CDR2 SNEGSKA (reference sequence). The CDR3 extends over 16 amino acids. The ends lost 5 bases at V and 0 bases at J; junction bases unmatched: 11. The CDR3 DNA reads TGCAGTGCTGCCGGGACAGCAGCCTCTAGCACAGATACGCAGTATTTT. It specifies CSAAGTAASSTDTQYF.

This clonotype was observed many times. The chain employs TRBV7-8 and TRBJ1-4; TRBD1 might be the D (5 bases). CDR3 size: 17 residues. Germline-derived CDR1 and CDR2 are SGHVS and FQNEAQ. Trimming removed 3 bases from V and 5 bases from J, with 19 bases in between. The CDR3 DNA follows: TGTGCCAGCAGCTTCTGGGGGGGACGGGGGGTAAATGAAAAACTGTTTTTT. The encoded protein is CASSFWGGRGVNEKLFF.

This clonotype was observed at least ten times. The CDR3 reads CASSSLSQGPFTEAFF. The CDR3 coding sequence is TGTGCCAGCAGTTCCCTCTCACAGGGTCCCTTCACTGAAGCTTTCTTT. This chain connects TRBV6-6 to TRBJ1-1; weak D call: TRBD1 (6 bases). In germline, CDR1 is MNHNY, CDR2 SVGAGI (reference sequence). The V and J ends lost 4 bases and 4 bases respectively, with 19 bases between them. The CDR3 has 16 amino acids.

This clonotype showed up many times. The V and J genes are TRBV7-2 and TRBJ2-7; TRBD1 might be the D (7 bases). The length of the CDR3 is 20 residues. Germline CDR1 SGHTA, CDR2 FQGNSA. V lost 3 bases to trimming and J lost 2 bases, with 29 bases between them. The CDR3 sequence is CASSFYRGRWGGNGAYEQYF. The CDR3 DNA reads TGTGCCAGCAGCTTCTACAGGGGAAGATGGGGAGGAAATGGAGCCTACGAGCAGTACTTC.

The rearrangement joins TRBV28 to TRBJ1-1; 7 nucleotides agree with TRBD1. The CDR3 consists of 13 residues. Germline CDR1 is MDHEN and CDR2 is SYDVKM. The V segment lost 6 bases and the J segment 4 bases; nucleotides outside the gene matches: 5. The CDR3 DNA is TGTGCCAGCAGCCAGGGGGTGGCCACTGAAGCTTTCTTT. Translation gives CASSQGVATEAFF.

This clonotype showed up many times. The J gene is TRBJ2-1, the V gene TRBV5-1; D is unclear. CDR1 SGHRS and CDR2 YFSETQ come from the germline V gene. Deletions cut 3 bases from V and 6 bases from J, with 10 bases between. The CDR3 sequence is 13 residues long. This CDR3 reads CASSYAFGNEQFF. In DNA form, the CDR3 reads TGCGCCAGCAGCTACGCGTTTGGCAATGAGCAGTTCTTC. Filled out from reference TRBV5-1 and TRBJ2-1, the complete variable domain reads KAGVTQTPRYLIKTRGQQVTLSCSPISGHRSVSWYQQTPGQGLQFLFEYFSETQRNKGNFPGRFSGRQFSNSRSEMNVSTLELGDSALYLCASSYAFGNEQFFGPGTRLTVL.

This clonotype was counted ten times or more. The gene calls are TRBV20-1 and TRBJ1-2, with unresolved D. Germline V gene data show CDR1 as DFQATT and CDR2 as SNEGSKA (reference sequence). The CDR3 length is 13 residues. Trimming pared 3 bases from V and 2 bases from J, leaving 10 bases between. In DNA form, the CDR3 reads TGCAGTGCTAGTATGCGAGGAAACTATGGCTACACCTTC. Amino acid sequence: CSASMRGNYGYTF.

This clonotype was observed at least ten times. The chain uses TRBV6-5 and TRBJ2-7; D gene uncertain. Germline lookup yields CDR1 MNHEY and CDR2 SVGAGI. This CDR3 spans 14 amino acids. Deletions cut 2 bases from V and 4 bases from J, with 12 bases between. The CDR3 bases are TGTGCCAGCAGTTACGTTAGAGGTTCTTACGAGCAGTACTTC. Translating gives CASSYVRGSYEQYF.

In the case of this clonotype: One junction end does not reproduce the germline sequence, and a read error may be involved. The gene calls are TRBV20-1 and TRBJ1-5; D remains unclear. The CDR3 runs 12 residues. The V gene's germline CDR1 is DFQATT and CDR2 SNEGSKA (reference sequence). The CDR3 DNA sequence: TGCAGTGCTACAGGTCGCGGTCAGACCCAGCATTTT. Protein product: CSATGRGQTQHF.

This clonotype was detected ten times or more. The chain recombines TRBV2 with TRBJ2-1; D assignment may be TRBD1 or TRBD2 (5 bases each). V lost 8 bases and J 3 bases, leaving 26 bases between the germline ends. CDR3 length: 18 amino acids. Germline V gives CDR1 SNHLY, CDR2 FYNNEI. CDR3 sequence: CASWETALGTLNYNEQFF. The CDR3 DNA sequence: TGTGCCAGCTGGGAAACGGCCTTGGGGACGTTGAACTACAATGAGCAGTTCTTC.

This clonotype occurred many times. The chain uses TRBV6-2 or TRBV6-3 and TRBJ2-2; D remains unclear. The germline V and J ends were trimmed by 4 bases and 2 bases, with 8 bases remaining between them. The CDR3 contains 14 residues. Germline V gene data show CDR1 as MNHEY and CDR2 as SVGEGT. The CDR3 DNA reads TGTGCCAGCAGTTTCCCTATTAACACCGGGGAGCTGTTTTTT. Encoded protein: CASSFPINTGELFF.

This clonotype came up many times. The V call is TRBV5-1, the J call TRBJ1-1; 9 bases are a match to TRBD1. The CDR3 consists of 17 residues. Germline-derived CDR1 and CDR2 are SGHRS and YFSETQ. V lost 0 bases, J lost 2 bases, and 8 bases stayed unmatched. The CDR3 loop is CASSLGLPGQGNTEAFF. DNA for the CDR3: TGCGCCAGCAGCTTGGGCCTTCCGGGACAGGGTAACACTGAAGCTTTCTTT.

Relative to its sample, this clonotype is medium-sized. The chain couples TRBV20-1 to TRBJ2-5, with D unclear. The V gene lost 0 bases and the J gene lost 2 bases, with 7 bases spanning the gap. CDR1 is DFQATT, CDR2 SNEGSKA, per germline (reference sequence). This CDR3 has 13 amino acids. The CDR3 coding sequence is TGCAGTGCTAGAGACCCCTGGCAAGAGACCCAGTACTTC. Translation gives CSARDPWQETQYF.

The table lists this clonotype with many counts. The chain links TRBV5-1 to TRBJ2-6; D gene ambiguous. The CDR3 is made up of 16 amino acids. Germline V gene sequence: CDR1 SGHRS, CDR2 YFSETQ. The V end lost 0 bases, the J end lost 0 bases, and 7 bases lay between the germline ends. This CDR3 reads CASSLATLSGANVLTF. In DNA form, the CDR3 reads TGCGCCAGCAGCTTGGCCACACTCTCTGGGGCCAACGTCCTGACTTTC.

This clonotype has ten or more counts. The rearrangement joins TRBV4-1 to TRBJ2-1, with D possibly being TRBD1 (6 bases). Germline values: CDR1 MGHRA, CDR2 YSYEKL. V was shortened by 0 bases and J by 7 bases, with 13 bases between the two germline ends. The CDR3 spans 15 residues. As DNA, the CDR3 is TGCGCCAGCAGCCAAGATCGGACAGAATGGAATGAGCAGTTCTTC. It specifies CASSQDRTEWNEQFF.

This clonotype was seen many times. V gene TRBV30 combines with J gene TRBJ1-1; D is ambiguous. The length of the CDR3 is 12 residues. CDR1 is GTSNPN, CDR2 SVGIG, per germline (reference sequence). Trimming took 3 bases from V and 1 from J, leaving 6 bases between them. CDR3 sequence: CAWRVTNTEAFF. The CDR3 coding sequence is TGTGCCTGGAGGGTCACGAACACTGAAGCTTTCTTT.

The table lists this clonotype with many counts. The CDR3 nucleotides are TGTGCCAGCAGCCGGGACAGGAACAATCAGCCCCAGCATTTT. Protein sequence: CASSRDRNNQPQHF. The chain employs TRBV7-9 and TRBJ1-5; 8 positions agree with TRBD1. Germline values: CDR1 SEHNR, CDR2 FQNEAQ (reference sequence). Germline trimming cut 5 bases from V and 3 bases from J; bases unmatched to any gene: 3. The CDR3 consists of 14 residues. Combining the CDR3 with reference TRBV7-9 and TRBJ1-5 gives the whole variable domain DTGVSQNPRHKITKRGQNVTFRCDPISEHNRLYWYRQTLGQGPEFLTYFQNEAQLEKSRLLSDRFSAERPKGSFSTLEIQRTEQGDSAMYLCASSRDRNNQPQHFGDGTRLSIL.

This clonotype was recorded many times. J is TRBJ1-1 and V is TRBV18; 7 nucleotides line up with TRBD1. The CDR3 is 14 amino acids. J gave up 5 bases and V 8 bases, and 11 bases lay outside the gene matches. Germline V gives CDR1 KGHSH, CDR2 LQKENI. CDR3 nucleotide sequence: TGTGCCAGCAAAAGCGGGACAGCGGGGACTGAAGCTTTCTTT. Its translation is CASKSGTAGTEAFF.

In the case of this clonotype: One end of the junction varies from germline; a read error may be responsible. V gene TRBV5-1 combines with J gene TRBJ2-5; perhaps D is TRBD1 or TRBD2 (5 bases each). CDR1 is SGHRS and CDR2 is YFSETQ in the germline V gene. There are 16 residues in the CDR3. The CDR3 DNA follows: TGCGCAAGCAGCATTCAACCCGGGATAGGGGTCGAGACCCAGTACTTC. It specifies CASSIQPGIGVETQYF.

This chain links TRBV7-9 with TRBJ1-1; a weak D match, TRBD1 (5 bases). Trimming took off 4 bases at V and 5 bases at J, with 14 bases between the two ends. CDR3 length: 14 amino acids. Germline V gives CDR1 SEHNR, CDR2 FQNEAQ (reference sequence). The CDR3, as DNA: TGTGCCAGCAGCTCTCGAGGGACGTGGACTGAAGCTTTCTTT. The encoded protein is CASSSRGTWTEAFF.